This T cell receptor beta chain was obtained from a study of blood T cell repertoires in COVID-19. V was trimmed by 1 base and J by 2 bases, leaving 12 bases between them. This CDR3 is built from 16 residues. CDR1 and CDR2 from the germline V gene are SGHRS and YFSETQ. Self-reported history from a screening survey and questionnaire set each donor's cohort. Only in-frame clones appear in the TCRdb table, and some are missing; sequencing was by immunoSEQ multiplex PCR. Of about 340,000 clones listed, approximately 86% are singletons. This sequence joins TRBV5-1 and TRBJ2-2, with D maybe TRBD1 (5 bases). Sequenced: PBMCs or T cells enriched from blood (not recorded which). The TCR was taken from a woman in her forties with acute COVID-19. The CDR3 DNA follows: TGCGCCAGCAGCTTGAGGTCAGGGCCTAACACCGGGGAGCTGTTTTTT. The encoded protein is CASSLRSGPNTGELFF. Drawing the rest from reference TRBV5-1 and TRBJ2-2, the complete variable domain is KAGVTQTPRYLIKTRGQQVTLSCSPISGHRSVSWYQQTPGQGLQFLFEYFSETQRNKGNFPGRFSGRQFSNSRSEMNVSTLELGDSALYLCASSLRSGPNTGELFFGEGSRLTVL.